This TCR beta chain was captured by sequencing in a study of cytomegalovirus exposure and HLA in healthy donors. The PCR was carried out with 60 Vbeta primers and 13 Jbeta primers. Profiling relied on immunoSEQ multiplex PCR, and the TCRdb table lists in-frame clones only, not all of them. Here the sample spans about 120,000 clones, roughly 80% being singletons. This sequence was found in a man in his sixties in good health and CMV-seropositive. Sample: PBMCs.

The CDR3 sequence is CASSLAAAGAPYEQYF. The CDR3, as DNA: TGCGCCAGCAGCTTGGCCGCGGCGGGAGCCCCCTACGAGCAGTACTTC. The V call is TRBV5-1, the J call TRBJ2-7; 7 bases agree with TRBD2. The germline gives CDR1 SGHRS, CDR2 YFSETQ. CDR3 length equals 16 residues. The V gene end was trimmed by 0 bases and the J gene end by 2 bases; junction bases not matched to a gene: 8.